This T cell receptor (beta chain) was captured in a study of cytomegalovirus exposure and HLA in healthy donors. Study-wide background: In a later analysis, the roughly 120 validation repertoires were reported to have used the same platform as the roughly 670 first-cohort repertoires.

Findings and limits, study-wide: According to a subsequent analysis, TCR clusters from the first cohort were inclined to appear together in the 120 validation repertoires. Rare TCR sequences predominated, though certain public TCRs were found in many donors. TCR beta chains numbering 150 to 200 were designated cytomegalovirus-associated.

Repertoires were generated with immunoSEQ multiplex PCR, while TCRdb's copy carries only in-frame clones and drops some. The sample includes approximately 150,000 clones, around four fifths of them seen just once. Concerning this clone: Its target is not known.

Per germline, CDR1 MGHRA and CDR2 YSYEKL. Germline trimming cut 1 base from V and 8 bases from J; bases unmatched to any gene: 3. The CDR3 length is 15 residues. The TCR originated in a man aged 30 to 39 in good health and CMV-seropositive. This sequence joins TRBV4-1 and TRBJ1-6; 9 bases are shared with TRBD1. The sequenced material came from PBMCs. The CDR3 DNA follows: TGCGCCAGCAGCCAAGTACAGGGGGCAGATTCACCCCTCCACTTT. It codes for CASSQVQGADSPLHF.